The clone carrying this T cell receptor beta chain was seen a few times. Its antigen remains unknown. This sample is drawn from a study of CD8 T cells in ankylosing spondylitis. Overall study findings and caveats: Researchers reportedly found disease-linked clones significantly enriched in matched ankylosing spondylitis synovial fluid. In peripheral blood, disease-linked CD8+ clones occurred at relatively low frequencies.

With molecular barcodes, quantitative 5'-RACE was used to make the TCR beta libraries. TCRdb independently ran MiXCR on the 5' RACE reads; one entry per CDR3 protein. The sample lists 250,000 or so distinct CDR3 sequences, roughly a quarter occurring once. The CDR3 has 15 residues. V was cut by 6 bases and J by 1 base, with 12 bases left in between. The J gene is TRBJ2-2, the V gene TRBV12-3 or TRBV12-4; TRBD2 is a possible D gene (5 bases). The material sequenced was blood, either unsorted or a sorted T cell fraction (not recorded which). The TCR originated in a male donor with ankylosing spondylitis or in good health (not recorded which). CDR3 sequence reads: CASRDSRRNTGELFF. The CDR3 DNA is TGTGCCAGCAGGGACTCCCGGAGGAACACCGGGGAGCTGTTTTTT.